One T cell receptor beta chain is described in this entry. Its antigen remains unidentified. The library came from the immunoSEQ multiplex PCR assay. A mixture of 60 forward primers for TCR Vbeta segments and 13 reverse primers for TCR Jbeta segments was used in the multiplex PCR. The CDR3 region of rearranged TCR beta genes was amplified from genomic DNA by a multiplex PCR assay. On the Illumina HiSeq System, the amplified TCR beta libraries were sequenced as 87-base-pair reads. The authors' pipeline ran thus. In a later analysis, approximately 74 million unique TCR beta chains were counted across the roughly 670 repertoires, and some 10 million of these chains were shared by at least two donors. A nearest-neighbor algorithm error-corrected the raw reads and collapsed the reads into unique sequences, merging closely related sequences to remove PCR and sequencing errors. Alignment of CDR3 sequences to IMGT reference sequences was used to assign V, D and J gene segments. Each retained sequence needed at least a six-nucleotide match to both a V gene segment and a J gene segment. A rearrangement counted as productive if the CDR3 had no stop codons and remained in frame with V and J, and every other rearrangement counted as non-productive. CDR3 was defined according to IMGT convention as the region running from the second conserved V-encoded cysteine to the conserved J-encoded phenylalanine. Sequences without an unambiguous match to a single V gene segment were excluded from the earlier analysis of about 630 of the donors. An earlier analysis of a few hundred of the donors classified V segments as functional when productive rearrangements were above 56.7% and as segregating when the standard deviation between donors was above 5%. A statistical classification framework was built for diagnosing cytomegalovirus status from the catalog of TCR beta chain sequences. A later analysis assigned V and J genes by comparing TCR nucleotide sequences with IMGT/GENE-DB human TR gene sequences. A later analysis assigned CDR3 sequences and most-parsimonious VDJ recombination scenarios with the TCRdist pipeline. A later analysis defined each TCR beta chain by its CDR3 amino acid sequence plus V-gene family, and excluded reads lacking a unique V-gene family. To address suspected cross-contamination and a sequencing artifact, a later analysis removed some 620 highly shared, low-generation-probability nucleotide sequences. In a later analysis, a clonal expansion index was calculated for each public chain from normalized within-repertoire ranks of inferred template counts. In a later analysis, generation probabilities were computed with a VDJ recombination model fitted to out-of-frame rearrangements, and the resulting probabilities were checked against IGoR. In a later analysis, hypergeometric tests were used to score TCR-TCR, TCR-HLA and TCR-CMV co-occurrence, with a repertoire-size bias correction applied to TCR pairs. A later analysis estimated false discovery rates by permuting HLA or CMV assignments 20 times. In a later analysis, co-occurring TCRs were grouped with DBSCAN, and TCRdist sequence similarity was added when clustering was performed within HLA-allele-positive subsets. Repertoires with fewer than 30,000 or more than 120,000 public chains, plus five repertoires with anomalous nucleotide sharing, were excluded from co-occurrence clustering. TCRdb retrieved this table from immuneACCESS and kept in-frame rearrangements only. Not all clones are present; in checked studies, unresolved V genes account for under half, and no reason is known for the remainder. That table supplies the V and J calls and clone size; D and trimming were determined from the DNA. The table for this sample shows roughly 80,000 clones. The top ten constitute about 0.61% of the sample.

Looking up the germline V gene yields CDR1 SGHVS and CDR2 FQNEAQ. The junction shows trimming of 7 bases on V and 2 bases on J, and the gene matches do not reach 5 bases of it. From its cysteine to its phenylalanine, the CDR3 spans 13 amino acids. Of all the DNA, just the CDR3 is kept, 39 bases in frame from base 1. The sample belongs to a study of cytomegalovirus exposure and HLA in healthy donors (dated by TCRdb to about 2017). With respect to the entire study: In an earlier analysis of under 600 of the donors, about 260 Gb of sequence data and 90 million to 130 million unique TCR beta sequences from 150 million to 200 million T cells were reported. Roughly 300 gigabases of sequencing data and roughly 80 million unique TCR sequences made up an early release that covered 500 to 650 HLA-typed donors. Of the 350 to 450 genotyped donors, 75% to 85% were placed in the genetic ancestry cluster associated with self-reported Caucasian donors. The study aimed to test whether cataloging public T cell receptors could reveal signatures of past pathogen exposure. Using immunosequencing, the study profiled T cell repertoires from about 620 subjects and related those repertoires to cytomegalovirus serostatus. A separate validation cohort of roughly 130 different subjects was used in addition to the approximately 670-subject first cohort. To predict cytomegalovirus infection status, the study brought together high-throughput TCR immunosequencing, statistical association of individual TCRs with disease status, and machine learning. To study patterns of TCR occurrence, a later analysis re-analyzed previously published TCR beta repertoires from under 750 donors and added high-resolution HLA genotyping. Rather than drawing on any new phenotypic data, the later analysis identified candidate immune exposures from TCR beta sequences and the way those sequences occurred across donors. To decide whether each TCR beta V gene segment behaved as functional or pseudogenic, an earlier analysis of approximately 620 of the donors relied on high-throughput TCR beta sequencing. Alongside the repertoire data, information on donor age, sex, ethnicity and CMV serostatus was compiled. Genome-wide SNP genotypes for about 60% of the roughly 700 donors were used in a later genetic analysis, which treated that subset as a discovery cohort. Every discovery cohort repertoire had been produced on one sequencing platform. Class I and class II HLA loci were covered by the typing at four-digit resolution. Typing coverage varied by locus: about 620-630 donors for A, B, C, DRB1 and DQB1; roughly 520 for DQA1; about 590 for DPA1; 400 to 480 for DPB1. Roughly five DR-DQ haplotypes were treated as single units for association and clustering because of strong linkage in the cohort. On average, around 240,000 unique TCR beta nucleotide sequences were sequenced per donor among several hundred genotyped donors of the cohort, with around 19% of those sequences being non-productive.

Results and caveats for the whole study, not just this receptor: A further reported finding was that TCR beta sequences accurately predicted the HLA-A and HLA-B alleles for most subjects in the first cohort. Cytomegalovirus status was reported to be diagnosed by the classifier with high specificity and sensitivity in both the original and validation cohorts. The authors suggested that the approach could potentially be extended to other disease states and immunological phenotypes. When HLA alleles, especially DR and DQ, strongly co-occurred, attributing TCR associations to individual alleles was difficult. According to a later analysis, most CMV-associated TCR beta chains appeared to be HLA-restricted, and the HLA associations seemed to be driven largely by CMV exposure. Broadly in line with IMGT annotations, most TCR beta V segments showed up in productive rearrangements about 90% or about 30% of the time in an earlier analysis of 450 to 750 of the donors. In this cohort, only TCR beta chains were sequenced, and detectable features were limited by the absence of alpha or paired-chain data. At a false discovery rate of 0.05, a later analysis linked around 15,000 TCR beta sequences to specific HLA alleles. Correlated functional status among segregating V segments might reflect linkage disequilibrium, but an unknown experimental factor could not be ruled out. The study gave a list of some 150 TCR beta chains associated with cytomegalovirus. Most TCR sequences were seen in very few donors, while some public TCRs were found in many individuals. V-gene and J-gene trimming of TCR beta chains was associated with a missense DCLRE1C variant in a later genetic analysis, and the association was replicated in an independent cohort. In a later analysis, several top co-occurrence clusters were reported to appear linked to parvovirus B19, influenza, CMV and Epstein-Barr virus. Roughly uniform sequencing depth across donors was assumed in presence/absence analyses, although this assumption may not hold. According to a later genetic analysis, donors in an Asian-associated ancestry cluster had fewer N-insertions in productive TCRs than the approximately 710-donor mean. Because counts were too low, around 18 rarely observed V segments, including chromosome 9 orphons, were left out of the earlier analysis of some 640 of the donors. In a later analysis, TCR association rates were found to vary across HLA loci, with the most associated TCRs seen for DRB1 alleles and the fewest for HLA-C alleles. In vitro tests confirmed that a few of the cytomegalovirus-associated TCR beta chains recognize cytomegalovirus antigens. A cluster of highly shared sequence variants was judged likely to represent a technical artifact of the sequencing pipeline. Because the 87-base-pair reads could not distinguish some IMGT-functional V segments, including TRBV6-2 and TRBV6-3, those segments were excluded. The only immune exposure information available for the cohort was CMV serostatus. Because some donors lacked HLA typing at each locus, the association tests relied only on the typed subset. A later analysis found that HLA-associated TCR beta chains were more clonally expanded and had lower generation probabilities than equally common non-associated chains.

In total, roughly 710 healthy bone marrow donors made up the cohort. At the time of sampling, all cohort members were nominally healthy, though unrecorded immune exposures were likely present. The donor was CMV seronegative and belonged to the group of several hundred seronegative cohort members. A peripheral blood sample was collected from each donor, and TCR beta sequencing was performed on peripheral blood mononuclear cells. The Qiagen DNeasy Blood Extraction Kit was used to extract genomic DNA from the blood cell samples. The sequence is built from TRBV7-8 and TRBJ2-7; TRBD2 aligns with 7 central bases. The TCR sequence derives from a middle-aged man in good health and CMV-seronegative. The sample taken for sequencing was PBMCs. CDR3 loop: CASTPGTTYEQYF. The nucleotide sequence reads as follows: TGTGCCAGCACCCCCGGGACTACCTACGAGCAGTACTTC.